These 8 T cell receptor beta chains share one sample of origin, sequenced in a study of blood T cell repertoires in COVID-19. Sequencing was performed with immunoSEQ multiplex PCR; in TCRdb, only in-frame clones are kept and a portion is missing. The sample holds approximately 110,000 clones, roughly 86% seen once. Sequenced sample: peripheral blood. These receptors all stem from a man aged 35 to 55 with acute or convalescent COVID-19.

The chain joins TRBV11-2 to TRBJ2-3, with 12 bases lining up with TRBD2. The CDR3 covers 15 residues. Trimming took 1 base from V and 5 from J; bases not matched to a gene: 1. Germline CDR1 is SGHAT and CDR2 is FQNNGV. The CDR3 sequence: CASSLGTSGVDTQYF. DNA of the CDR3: TGTGCCAGCAGCTTAGGGACTAGCGGGGTAGATACGCAGTATTTT.

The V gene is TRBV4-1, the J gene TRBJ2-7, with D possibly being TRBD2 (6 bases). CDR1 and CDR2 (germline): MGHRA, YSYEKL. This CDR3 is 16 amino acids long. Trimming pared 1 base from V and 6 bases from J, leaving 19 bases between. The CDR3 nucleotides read TGCGCCAGCAGCCAAGTGTCTATCGGGGACTCCGGCGAGCAGTACTTC. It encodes CASSQVSIGDSGEQYF.

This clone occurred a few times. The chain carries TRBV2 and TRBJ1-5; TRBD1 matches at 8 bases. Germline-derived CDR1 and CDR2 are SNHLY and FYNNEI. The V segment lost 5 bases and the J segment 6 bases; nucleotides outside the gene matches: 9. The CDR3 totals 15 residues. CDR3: CASSPDRVRAQPQHF. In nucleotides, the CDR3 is TGTGCCAGCAGTCCGGACAGGGTCCGCGCTCAGCCCCAGCATTTT.

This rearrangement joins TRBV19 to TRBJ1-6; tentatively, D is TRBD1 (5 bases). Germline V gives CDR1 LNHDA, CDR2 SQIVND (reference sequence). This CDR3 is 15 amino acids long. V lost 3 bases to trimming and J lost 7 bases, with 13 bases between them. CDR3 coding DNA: TGTGCCAGTAGTATGATGCAGGGAAGGAATTCACCCCTCCACTTT. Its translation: CASSMMQGRNSPLHF.

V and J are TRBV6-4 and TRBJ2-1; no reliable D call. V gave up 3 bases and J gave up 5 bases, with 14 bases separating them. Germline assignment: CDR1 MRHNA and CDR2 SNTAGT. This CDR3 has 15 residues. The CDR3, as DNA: TGTGCCAGCAGTGATCAACCCGCGGCCAACAATGAGCAGTTCTTC. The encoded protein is CASSDQPAANNEQFF.

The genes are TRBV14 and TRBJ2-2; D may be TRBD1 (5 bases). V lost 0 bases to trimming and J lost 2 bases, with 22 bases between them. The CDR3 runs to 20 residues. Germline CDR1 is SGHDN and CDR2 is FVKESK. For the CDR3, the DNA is TGTGCCAGCAGCCAAGATCCTCTTGGCCCGGCAGGGATTAACACCGGGGAGCTGTTTTTT. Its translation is CASSQDPLGPAGINTGELFF.

CDR3 sequence: CASSWTENTEAFF. CDR3 DNA sequence: TGTGCCAGCAGTTGGACAGAGAACACTGAAGCTTTCTTT. This rearrangement joins TRBV27 to TRBJ1-1; D may be TRBD1 (6 bases). The CDR3 is 13 amino acids. Germline assignment: CDR1 MNHEY and CDR2 SMNVEV (reference sequence). The germline V and J ends were trimmed by 4 bases and 1 base, with 7 bases remaining between them.

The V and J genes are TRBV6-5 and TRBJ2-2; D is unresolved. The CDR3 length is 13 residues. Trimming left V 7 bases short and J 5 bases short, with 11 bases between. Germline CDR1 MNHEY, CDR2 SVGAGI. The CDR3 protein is CASTQITTGELFF. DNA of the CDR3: TGTGCCAGCACCCAGATCACAACCGGGGAGCTGTTTTTT.